Following are 3 T cell receptor beta chains from one sample sequenced in a study of blood T cell repertoires in COVID-19. Generated by immunoSEQ multiplex PCR, the TCRdb table keeps only in-frame clones and is missing some. The table includes hundreds of thousands of clones, 75% to 90% detected once. The sequencing input was PBMCs or T cells enriched from blood (not recorded which). These receptor sequences come from a woman in her thirties or forties who had recovered from COVID-19.

This clone has just a few counts. This chain joins TRBV20-1 and TRBJ1-2; the match to TRBD1 covers 7 bases. The CDR3 contains 10 residues. V lost 3 bases to trimming and J lost 11 bases; unmatched junction nucleotides: 3. Per germline, CDR1 DFQATT and CDR2 SNEGSKA (reference sequence). The CDR3 reads CSASTGDYTF. For the CDR3, the DNA is TGCAGTGCTAGTACAGGGGATTACACCTTC.

This chain joins TRBV5-4 and TRBJ2-1; 8 nucleotides line up with TRBD2. The length of the CDR3 is 17 residues. Germline assignment: CDR1 SGHNT and CDR2 YYREEE (reference sequence). V trimming: 7 bases; J trimming: 7 bases; junction bases outside the gene matches: 19. CDR3 bases: TGTGCCAGCTTGGAAACGTCGGGGGGGAGCAACGGGAATGAGCAGTTCTTC. Translating gives CASLETSGGSNGNEQFF.

The V call is TRBV4-3, the J call TRBJ2-7; weak D call: TRBD2 (7 bases). CDR1 LGHNA and CDR2 YSLEER come from the germline V gene. Trimming removed 1 base from V and 2 bases from J, with 12 bases in between. The CDR3 has 15 amino acids. Here the CDR3 DNA reads TGCGCCAGCAGCCAAGCTAGGGGGGGGGCCTACGAGCAGTACTTC. Its translation: CASSQARGGAYEQYF.